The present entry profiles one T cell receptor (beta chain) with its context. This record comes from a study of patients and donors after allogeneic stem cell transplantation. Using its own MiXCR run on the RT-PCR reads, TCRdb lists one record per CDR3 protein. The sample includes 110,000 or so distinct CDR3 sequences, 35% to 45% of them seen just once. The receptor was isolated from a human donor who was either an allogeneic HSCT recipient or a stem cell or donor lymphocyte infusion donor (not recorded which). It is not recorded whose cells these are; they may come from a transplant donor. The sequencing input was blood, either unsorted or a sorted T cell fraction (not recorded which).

Written as DNA, the CDR3 is TGTGCCAGCAGACCCCCCACAGGGTTACCCACAGATACGCAGTATTTT. Protein product: CASRPPTGLPTDTQYF. This sequence joins TRBV12-3 or TRBV12-4 and TRBJ2-3; a possible D gene is TRBD1 (6 bases). Between the trimmed V and J ends, which lost 6 bases and 2 bases, there was a span of 18 bases. This CDR3 is 16 amino acids long.